The 18 T cell receptor beta chains given below trace back to one sample, sequenced in a study of T cell responses to AZD1222 COVID-19 vaccine (dated by TCRdb to the early 2020s). Explained via the paper, the time point label denotes: baseline before first vaccination. Library generation was performed with the immunoSEQ multiplex PCR assay. Entries here come from immuneACCESS through TCRdb and include only in-frame sequences with V and J called. Some clones fail to appear in such tables; in the studies checked, an unresolved V gene covers under half of the shortfall, and the cause of the remainder is unknown. This sample gives around 160,000 clones in total; 89% of them show up just once. Clones ranked in the top ten supply about 5% of the sample. The sample consisted of peripheral blood, taken on day 0 of AZD1222 vaccination. All receptors derive from an adult in good health.

The chain links TRBV6-2 or TRBV6-3 to TRBJ1-5; tentatively, D is TRBD1 (5 bases). Germline lookup yields CDR1 MNHEY and CDR2 SVGEGT. The CDR3 runs to 13 residues. The V end lost 2 bases, the J end lost 6 bases, and 8 bases lay between the germline ends. CDR3 amino acids: CASSYTGPQPQHF. Written as DNA, the CDR3 is TGTGCCAGCAGTTACACGGGGCCTCAGCCCCAGCATTTT.

The rearrangement links TRBV3-1 (or the pseudogene TRBV3-2) to TRBJ2-2; no clear D gene. Trimming pared 0 bases from V and 4 bases from J, leaving 6 bases between. This CDR3 is 14 amino acids long. Per the germline V gene, CDR1 is LGHDT and CDR2 is YNNKEL (reference sequence). The CDR3 region is CASSQDWTTGELFF. The CDR3 DNA follows: TGTGCCAGCAGCCAAGATTGGACCACCGGGGAGCTGTTTTTT.

This clone showed up just once. The rearrangement joins TRBV18 to TRBJ2-1; 7 positions agree with TRBD2. With 1 base clipped from V and 9 bases from J, the junction kept 9 bases outside the gene matches. Germline CDR1 KGHSH, CDR2 LQKENI. The CDR3 has 15 amino acids. The CDR3 DNA reads as TGTGCCAGCTCACCACTAGTCGGAGGCGGGGGTGAGCAGTTCTTC. Amino acid sequence: CASSPLVGGGGEQFF.

This chain links TRBV28 with TRBJ2-7, with TRBD2 matching over 16 bases. The CDR3 loop spans 16 amino acids. Germline V gene data show CDR1 as MDHEN and CDR2 as SYDVKM. J lost 6 bases, V lost 5 bases, and 7 bases had no gene match. The CDR3 coding sequence is TGTGCCAGCAGTGCCCCGGGACTAGCGGGAGGGGGCGAGCAGTACTTC. Encoded protein: CASSAPGLAGGGEQYF.

The chain carries TRBV19 and TRBJ1-5, with 7 bases lining up with TRBD1. From germline, CDR1 is LNHDA and CDR2 SQIVND (reference sequence). V lost 6 bases and J lost 0; bases outside the gene matches: 5. CDR3 length: 15 residues. The chain's CDR3 is CASSTGTASNQPQHF. The CDR3 region has the DNA TGTGCCAGTAGCACCGGGACAGCTAGCAATCAGCCCCAGCATTTT.

The V and J genes are TRBV4-1 and TRBJ2-3, with TRBD2 matching 7 bases. The V gene's germline CDR1 is MGHRA and CDR2 YSYEKL. The CDR3 loop spans 16 amino acids. Trimming cost V 4 bases and J 2 bases; bases outside gene matches: 9. The CDR3 DNA reads TGCGCCAGCAGCCTAAGAGGGCTAGCGGACACAGATACGCAGTATTTT. It yields the protein CASSLRGLADTDTQYF.

The CDR3 loop reads CASSLGTGGDTDTQYF. The CDR3 DNA is TGTGCCAGCAGCTTGGGCACAGGGGGAGACACAGATACGCAGTATTTT. This rearrangement joins TRBV5-8 to TRBJ2-3; 8 bases map to TRBD1. Per germline, CDR1 SGHTS and CDR2 YDEGEE. The CDR3 length is 16 residues. Trimming cost V 0 bases and J 2 bases; bases outside gene matches: 5.

This rearrangement joins TRBV28 to TRBJ1-1; D not resolved. The CDR3 sequence is 13 residues long. CDR1 and CDR2 from the germline V gene are MDHEN and SYDVKM. V was pared by 6 bases and J by 5 bases, with 13 bases between. The chain's CDR3 is CASSHLRRTEAFF. The CDR3 DNA reads TGTGCCAGCAGCCATCTGAGGCGTACTGAAGCTTTCTTT.

The chain employs TRBV4-2 and TRBJ1-3; D is undetermined. Per germline, CDR1 LGHNA and CDR2 YNFKEQ. The CDR3 has 13 residues. V shed 0 bases and J shed 4 bases, with 4 bases lying between them. The CDR3 region has the DNA TGTGCCAGCAGCCAAGACTCGGGAAACACCATATATTTT. It specifies CASSQDSGNTIYF.

Only a few counts were recorded for this clone. The rearrangement links TRBV19 to TRBJ2-2; unclear D gene. With 3 bases removed from V and 8 bases from J, the gap between germline ends came to 10 bases. The CDR3 extends over 13 amino acids. Germline V gives CDR1 LNHDA, CDR2 SQIVND (reference sequence). In nucleotides, the CDR3 is TGTGCCAGTAGTATGTCACTCCAAGGGGAGCTGTTTTTT. The encoded protein is CASSMSLQGELFF.

The chain recombines TRBV7-8 with TRBJ1-2; maybe TRBD1 (6 bases). This CDR3 has 14 residues. Per the germline V gene, CDR1 is SGHVS and CDR2 is FQNEAQ. The V gene lost 4 bases and the J gene lost 4 bases, with 13 bases spanning the gap. CDR3: CASSSLTGPYGYTF. In DNA form, the CDR3 reads TGTGCCAGCAGCTCCCTGACAGGCCCCTATGGCTACACCTTC.

This chain uses TRBV19 with TRBJ2-7; possible D gene TRBD1, 7 bases. The CDR3 is made up of 14 amino acids. CDR1 and CDR2 from the germline V gene are LNHDA and SQIVND (reference sequence). V was shortened by 4 bases and J by 6 bases, with 16 bases between the two germline ends. CDR3 in DNA: TGTGCCAGTAGTAGCGGGACAGTCGGTCTCGAGCAGTACTTC. Amino acid sequence: CASSSGTVGLEQYF.

The chain uses TRBV19 and TRBJ2-7; 7 nucleotides agree with TRBD2. Trimming cost V 3 bases and J 6 bases; bases outside gene matches: 5. Germline V gene lookup returns CDR1 LNHDA and CDR2 SQIVND (reference sequence). This CDR3 is 13 amino acids long. The CDR3 DNA is TGTGCCAGTAGTATCCGGCGGGAGCTCGAGCAGTACTTC. Residues: CASSIRRELEQYF. The full variable domain, completed using reference TRBV19 and TRBJ2-7, is DGGITQSPKYLFRKEGQNVTLSCEQNLNHDAMYWYRQDPGQGLRLIYYSQIVNDFQKGDIAEGYSVSREKKESFPLTVTSAQKNPTAFYLCASSIRRELEQYFGPGTRLTVT.

The chain joins TRBV19 to TRBJ2-1, with 9 bases fitting TRBD1. CDR3 length equals 16 residues. With 3 bases clipped from V and 4 bases from J, the junction kept 7 bases outside the gene matches. The germline gives CDR1 LNHDA, CDR2 SQIVND (reference sequence). CDR3 in amino acids: CASSMEGQGLYNEQFF. CDR3 in DNA: TGTGCCAGTAGTATGGAGGGACAGGGATTATACAATGAGCAGTTCTTC.

The rearrangement links TRBV6-1 to TRBJ1-3; D gene uncertain. Between the trimmed V and J ends, which lost 3 bases and 7 bases, there was a span of 4 bases. Germline lookup yields CDR1 MNHNS and CDR2 SASEGT. CDR3 length: 11 amino acids. The CDR3 loop reads CASSDTNTIYF. The CDR3 region has the DNA TGTGCCAGCAGTGATACGAACACCATATATTTT.

This chain joins TRBV19 and TRBJ2-5; D tentatively fits TRBD1 or TRBD2 (6 bases each). Germline CDR1 is LNHDA and CDR2 is SQIVND (reference sequence). The CDR3 loop spans 13 amino acids. The ends were cut back, 6 bases at V and 1 base at J, with 9 bases in the middle. The CDR3, as DNA: TGTGCCAGTAGAGAGGGGGGCCAAGAGACCCAGTACTTC. It is translated as CASREGGQETQYF.

V and J are TRBV19 and TRBJ1-4, with D tentatively TRBD1 (5 bases). Germline values: CDR1 LNHDA, CDR2 SQIVND (reference sequence). This CDR3 is 16 amino acids long. V was cut by 3 bases and J by 3 bases, with 14 bases left in between. As DNA, the CDR3 is TGTGCCAGTAGTATCGGGACGGGGCGTCCTAATGAAAAACTGTTTTTT. Residues: CASSIGTGRPNEKLFF.

The chain carries TRBV4-1 and TRBJ2-7; weak D call: TRBD2 (5 bases). The CDR3 length is 14 residues. V gave up 4 bases and J gave up 6 bases, with 16 bases separating them. Germline V gene data show CDR1 as MGHRA and CDR2 as YSYEKL. CDR3 in DNA: TGCGCCAGCAGCCTCGGAGAGGGAGTGGGCGAGCAGTACTTC. This encodes CASSLGEGVGEQYF.